This TCR beta chain came from a study of patients and donors after allogeneic stem cell transplantation. TCRdb analysed the RT-PCR reads with MiXCR anew, one entry per CDR3 protein. This sample has roughly 1,800 distinct CDR3 sequences, with approximately 4.8% found just once. Germline V gene data show CDR1 as SGHVS and CDR2 as FQNEAQ. The CDR3 totals 13 residues. Trimming stripped 3 bases from V and 6 bases from J, with 9 bases between. This clonotype is classed as large. The rearrangement joins TRBV7-8 to TRBJ2-1; D might be TRBD2 (5 bases). The TCR comes from a human donor who was either an allogeneic HSCT recipient or a stem cell or donor lymphocyte infusion donor (not recorded which). It is not recorded whose cells these are; they may come from a transplant donor. Material for sequencing was blood, either unsorted or a sorted T cell fraction (not recorded which). In nucleotides, the CDR3 is TGTGCCAGCAGCTTTGCGGGCTCCAATGAGCAGTTCTTC. This translates into CASSFAGSNEQFF.